This T cell receptor beta chain was retrieved from a study of T-cell reconstitution after alpha-beta-depleted transplantation in children. Study-level points and caveats: T-cell counts and diversity at one year post-transplant came mainly from newly produced T cells. Several patients had high TCRbeta diversity at day 60; it came from surviving recipient T cells and thymic progenitors. The origin of alpha-beta T cells about two months after transplant was reportedly several hundred expanded graft clones.

Construction of the TCRbeta library involved unique molecular identifiers. TCRdb ran MiXCR on the PCR reads and lists one entry per CDR3 protein. This sample has some 200,000 distinct CDR3 sequences, with roughly 6.5% found just once. The length of the CDR3 is 14 residues. V lost 7 bases, J lost 3 bases, and 8 bases stayed unmatched. Germline V gives CDR1 MNHEY, CDR2 SVGEGT. Ten or more counts support this clonotype. Its antigen is still unknown. The chain uses TRBV6-2 or TRBV6-3 and TRBJ1-1, with 7 nucleotides matching TRBD1. The origin of this receptor is a girl younger than two with combined immunodeficiency, due to receive a stem cell transplant. The source material was PBMCs, sampled before TCRalphabeta/CD19-depleted stem cell transplant. In DNA, the CDR3 is TGTGCCAGCACCCTGACAGGGTGGGACACTGAAGCTTTCTTT. This encodes CASTLTGWDTEAFF.